The 13 T cell receptor beta chains below come from one sample, sequenced in a study of cytomegalovirus exposure and HLA in healthy donors (dated by TCRdb to about 2017). Library generation was performed with the immunoSEQ multiplex PCR assay. For the multiplex PCR, a mixture combining 60 forward primers for TCR Vbeta segments and 13 reverse primers for TCR Jbeta segments was used. The clones in this table, taken by TCRdb from immuneACCESS, are in-frame only. Not every clone is retained; where verified, under half of the shortfall comes from an unresolved V gene, and the cause of the rest is unknown. The sample's table covers 40,000 or so clones. The leading ten clones occupy 6.5% to 10% of the sample. The sequenced material came from PBMCs. Receptors were obtained from a male donor in good health and CMV-seronegative.

The rearrangement uses TRBV5-6 and TRBJ2-5; D uncertain. From germline, CDR1 is SGHDT and CDR2 YYEEEE. Trimming left V 3 bases short and J 5 bases short, with 17 bases between. This CDR3 contains 15 residues. The CDR3 DNA is TGTGCCAGCAGCTCCCCAGGCGTGGTAGGCGAGACCCAGTACTTC. It yields the protein CASSSPGVVGETQYF.

The chain has TRBV11-2 and TRBJ1-3; D might be TRBD1 (6 bases). The CDR3 length is 14 residues. Deletions cut 5 bases from V and 2 bases from J, with 10 bases between. Germline assignment: CDR1 SGHAT and CDR2 FQNNGV. The CDR3 region is CASSLGQPGNTIYF. The CDR3 DNA sequence: TGTGCCAGCAGCCTGGGACAACCTGGAAACACCATATATTTT.

The chain couples TRBV6-5 to TRBJ1-3; D gene unclear. The V and J ends lost 5 bases and 0 bases respectively, with 11 bases between them. In germline, CDR1 is MNHEY, CDR2 SVGAGI. The CDR3 consists of 15 residues. The CDR3 loop is CASSHLPSSGNTIYF. The CDR3 nucleotides read TGTGCCAGCAGTCACCTACCGAGCTCTGGAAACACCATATATTTT.

The CDR3 DNA follows: TGTGCCAGCAGTGAAGGGGGACAGGGGGATGAGCAGTTCTTC. The encoded protein is CASSEGGQGDEQFF. The J gene is TRBJ2-1, the V gene TRBV6-1; TRBD1 matches at 11 bases. The germline V gene encodes CDR1 MNHNS and CDR2 SASEGT. Germline trimming cut 1 base from V and 8 bases from J; bases unmatched to any gene: 1. The CDR3 has 14 residues.

The gene calls are TRBV7-2 and TRBJ1-2, with a possible D match to TRBD1 (6 bases). The germline V and J ends were trimmed by 4 bases and 7 bases, with 7 bases remaining between them. There are 11 residues in the CDR3. Germline V gene sequence: CDR1 SGHTA, CDR2 FQGNSA. The DNA of the CDR3 is TGTGCCAGCAGCTCAGGGGTTGGCTACACCTTC. It encodes CASSSGVGYTF.

V usage is TRBV10-3 and J usage is TRBJ1-4, with D unclear. Trimming left V 4 bases short and J 0 bases short, with 3 bases between. Per germline, CDR1 ENHRY and CDR2 SYGVKD. The CDR3 runs to 13 residues. The DNA for the CDR3 is TGTGCCATCAGTGCTACAACTAATGAAAAACTGTTTTTT. Translating it yields CAISATTNEKLFF.

V gene TRBV18 combines with J gene TRBJ1-6, with 7 bases matching TRBD1. This CDR3 has 14 amino acids. With V trimmed by 4 bases and J by 9 bases, 6 bases remained unmatched. CDR1 KGHSH and CDR2 LQKENI come from the germline V gene. CDR3 amino acids: CASSQGAPASPLHF. CDR3 sequence (DNA): TGTGCCAGCTCACAGGGGGCGCCGGCTTCACCCCTCCACTTT.

The chain links TRBV30 to TRBJ2-3, with D possibly TRBD1 on 6 matching bases. V gave up 3 bases and J gave up 1 base, with 14 bases separating them. The germline V gene encodes CDR1 GTSNPN and CDR2 SVGIG (reference sequence). The CDR3 totals 15 residues. Here the CDR3 reads CAWRATGTRTDTQYF. The CDR3 DNA follows: TGTGCCTGGAGAGCTACAGGGACCCGCACAGATACGCAGTATTTT.

The chain is built from TRBV7-2 and TRBJ1-2; 7 nucleotides align to TRBD1. V was pared by 3 bases and J by 5 bases, with 3 bases of the junction left unmatched. This CDR3 comprises 13 residues. Germline lookup yields CDR1 SGHTA and CDR2 FQGNSA. The CDR3 DNA is TGTGCCAGCAGCTTGAGGGGGCAGTATGGCTACACCTTC. Protein product: CASSLRGQYGYTF.

The rearrangement joins TRBV28 to TRBJ2-7, with 9 bases aligning to TRBD1. The CDR3 has 15 amino acids. Germline V gene lookup returns CDR1 MDHEN and CDR2 SYDVKM. Losses at the gene ends were 5 bases for V and 5 bases for J; bases not matched to a gene: 10. DNA of the CDR3: TGTGCCAGCAGTCATACGACAGGGGGTCCCCACGAGCAGTACTTC. It codes for CASSHTTGGPHEQYF.

The rearrangement links TRBV5-4 to TRBJ2-7; possible D gene TRBD2, 5 bases. This CDR3 has 13 amino acids. Per the germline V gene, CDR1 is SGHNT and CDR2 is YYREEE (reference sequence). The V end lost 6 bases, the J end lost 6 bases, and 16 bases lay between the germline ends. CDR3 DNA sequence: TGTGCCAGCAAGGTACCGGGATACAGCGAGCAGTACTTC. It translates to CASKVPGYSEQYF.

The CDR3 spells CASSPGHQYNEQFF. The CDR3 DNA reads as TGTGCCAGCAGCCCGGGACACCAATACAATGAGCAGTTCTTC. The V and J genes are TRBV7-9 and TRBJ2-1; possibly TRBD1 for D (6 bases). This CDR3 has 14 amino acids. V lost 5 bases and J 4 bases, leaving 12 bases between the germline ends. The germline V gene encodes CDR1 SEHNR and CDR2 FQNEAQ (reference sequence).

Written as DNA, the CDR3 is TGTGCCAGCAGCTCTTCATACCGGGAGCCAGATGGCTACACCTTC. Its translation is CASSSSYREPDGYTF. The rearrangement uses TRBV7-9 and TRBJ1-2; no clear D gene. The V gene lost 4 bases and the J gene lost 6 bases, with 18 bases spanning the gap. CDR1 is SEHNR and CDR2 is FQNEAQ in the germline V gene (reference sequence). The CDR3 extends over 15 amino acids.